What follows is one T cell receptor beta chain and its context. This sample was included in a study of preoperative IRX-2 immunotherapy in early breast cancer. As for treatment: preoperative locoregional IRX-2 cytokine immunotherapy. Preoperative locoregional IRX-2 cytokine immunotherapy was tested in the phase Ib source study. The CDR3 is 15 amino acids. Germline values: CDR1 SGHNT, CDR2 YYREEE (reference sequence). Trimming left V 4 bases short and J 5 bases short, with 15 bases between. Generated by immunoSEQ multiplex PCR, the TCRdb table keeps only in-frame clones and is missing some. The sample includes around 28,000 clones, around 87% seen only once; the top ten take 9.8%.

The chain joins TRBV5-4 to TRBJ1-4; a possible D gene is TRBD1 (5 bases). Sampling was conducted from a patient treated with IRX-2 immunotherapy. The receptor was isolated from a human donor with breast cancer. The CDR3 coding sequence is TGTGCCAGCAGCCTCCGGACGGGGGACAATGAAAAACTGTTTTTT. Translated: CASSLRTGDNEKLFF.